Presented here are 3 T cell receptor beta chains from one specimen sequenced in a study of shared clonotypes between healthy human individuals. Clones were sequenced by immunoSEQ multiplex PCR, and TCRdb holds only the in-frame ones, with some missing. The sample records 2 million to 2.5 million clones, 85% to 95% being singletons. The source material was naive CD4+ T cells from PBMCs. Indicated subset: CD45RA+ positively selected. The receptor source for this set is a man aged 18 to 30 in good health. Some clones in this sample may be carry-over from other donors' samples.

This clone was recorded a few times. The genes are TRBV9 and TRBJ2-3; 12 positions match TRBD2. This CDR3 has 15 amino acids. After removal of 3 bases from V and 2 bases from J, the junction contained 1 base not matched to a gene. Germline V gives CDR1 SGDLS, CDR2 YYNGEE. CDR3 residues: CASSGTSGNTDTQYF. The DNA of the CDR3 is TGTGCCAGCAGCGGGACTAGCGGGAACACAGATACGCAGTATTTT.

Of note for this clone: A much larger clone sits a single nucleotide away, making a read error possible. The CDR3 spells CASSLGQGQETQYF. CDR3 bases: TGTGCCAGCAGCTTGGGACAGGGCCAAGAGACCCAGTACTTC. The chain is built from TRBV11-2 and TRBJ2-5, with 9 bases fitting TRBD1. CDR1 and CDR2 (germline): SGHAT, FQNNGV. This CDR3 comprises 14 residues. V dropped 3 bases and J dropped 1; count of bases not matched to a gene: 0. Combining the CDR3 with reference TRBV11-2 and TRBJ2-5 gives the whole variable domain EAGVAQSPRYKIIEKRQSVAFWCNPISGHATLYWYQQILGQGPKLLIQFQNNGVVDDSQLPKDRFSAERLKGVDSTLKIQPAKLEDSAVYLCASSLGQGQETQYFGPGTRLLVL.

The chain uses TRBV28 and TRBJ1-4; 8 bases map to TRBD1. From germline, CDR1 is MDHEN and CDR2 SYDVKM. This CDR3 has 19 amino acids. With V trimmed by 5 bases and J by 7 bases, 21 bases remained unmatched. The CDR3 DNA is TGTGCCAGCAGTCCAGGGACAGGCCAAACATCCAGGCCCGGTGAAAAACTGTTTTTT. Translation: CASSPGTGQTSRPGEKLFF.